The 27 T cell receptor beta chains in this list originate from one sample, sequenced in a study of blood T cells in healthy people across ages. PCR was performed a second time for 7 to 11 cycles using a sample-barcoded 5' primer and a J-beta primer mix. TCRdb re-analysed the 5' RACE reads in MiXCR, keeping a single row per CDR3 protein. The sample yields 1.4 million or so distinct CDR3 sequences, approximately 42% seen once. Specimen: blood. The receptor source for this set is a woman between 18 and 29 years old in good health.

This clonotype has just one count. J is TRBJ2-1 and V is TRBV29-1, with D perhaps TRBD1 (6 bases). This CDR3 has 15 amino acids. The V and J ends lost 6 bases and 10 bases respectively, with 25 bases between them. CDR1 and CDR2 from the germline V gene are SQVTM and ANQGSEA. CDR3 residues: CSVNTGRPVADEQFF. In DNA, the CDR3 is TGCAGCGTAAACACAGGGAGACCGGTAGCCGACGAGCAGTTCTTC.

The J gene is TRBJ1-4, the V gene TRBV11-2; 7 nucleotides align to TRBD1. Germline trimming cut 1 base from V and 4 bases from J; bases unmatched to any gene: 9. In germline, CDR1 is SGHAT, CDR2 FQNNGV. The CDR3 contains 17 residues. The CDR3 region has the DNA TGTGCCAGCAGCTTAGGCGGGACAGCTACAAATAATGAAAAACTGTTTTTT. It codes for CASSLGGTATNNEKLFF.

In its sample, this clonotype was seen many times. The gene calls are TRBV21-1 and TRBJ2-5; whether TRBD2, the table's D call, matches the DNA was not checked. TRBV21-1 counts as a pseudogene. The CDR3 is made up of 13 amino acids. The CDR3 region is CASIWGREETQYF. CDR3 in DNA: TGTGCCAGCATTTGGGGGAGGGAAGAGACCCAGTACTTC.

The J gene is TRBJ2-3, the V gene TRBV7-8; 7 nucleotides align to TRBD2. The V gene's germline CDR1 is SGHVS and CDR2 FQNEAQ. This CDR3 is 14 amino acids long. Unmatched junction bases numbered 10, after V lost 11 bases and J lost 2 bases. The CDR3 protein is CASPGGLSTDTQYF. Written as DNA, the CDR3 is TGTGCCTCTCCCGGGGGGTTGTCCACAGATACGCAGTATTTT.

A few counts support this clonotype. The V and J genes are TRBV27 and TRBJ1-2; 9 bases align to TRBD1. V was clipped by 5 bases and J by 4 bases; unmatched bases: 5. Germline-derived CDR1 and CDR2 are MNHEY and SMNVEV (reference sequence). The length of the CDR3 is 14 residues. CDR3 nucleotides: TGTGCCAGCAGTATAACAGGGGGCGCCTATGGCTACACCTTC. Protein product: CASSITGGAYGYTF.

The chain links TRBV29-1 to TRBJ2-7; 7 nucleotides match TRBD2. CDR1 is SQVTM, CDR2 ANQGSEA, per germline. Germline trimming cut 5 bases from V and 5 bases from J; bases unmatched to any gene: 12. This CDR3 comprises 14 residues. CDR3 sequence reads: CSVQGTGRGDEQYF. The CDR3 DNA is TGCAGCGTTCAGGGAACCGGCCGGGGGGACGAGCAGTACTTC.

The gene calls are TRBV11-2 and TRBJ2-1; 15 bases agree with TRBD2. Germline CDR1 and CDR2: SGHAT and FQNNGV. The CDR3 spans 17 residues. Trimming took 3 bases from V and 4 from J; bases not matched to a gene: 4. The CDR3 DNA follows: TGTGCCAGCAGCTTCGGACTAGCGGGGGGGGGTTACAATGAGCAGTTCTTC. Its translation is CASSFGLAGGGYNEQFF.

This clonotype was picked up one time. The chain uses TRBV9 and TRBJ2-5, with 7 bases identical to TRBD1. The CDR3 consists of 15 residues. V lost 0 bases and J lost 11; bases outside the gene matches: 13. Germline CDR1 SGDLS, CDR2 YYNGEE. The chain's CDR3 is CASSVVEKGGNEQYF. Here the CDR3 DNA reads TGTGCCAGCAGCGTAGTCGAGAAAGGGGGCAATGAGCAGTACTTC.

This clonotype was seen a handful of times. CDR3 in DNA: TGTGTCACGCCTCGGTGGAATCAAGAGACCCAGTACTTC. It translates to CVTPRWNQETQYF. The chain carries TRBV21-1 and TRBJ2-5. TRBV21-1 is a documented pseudogene. CDR3 size: 13 residues.

V and J are TRBV20-1 and TRBJ2-1, with unresolved D. Trimming pared 4 bases from V and 3 bases from J, leaving 4 bases between. Germline V CDR1 and CDR2: DFQATT, SNEGSKA (reference sequence). CDR3 size: 11 residues. CDR3 sequence reads: CSANIYNEQFF. The CDR3 DNA is TGCAGTGCTAATATCTACAATGAGCAGTTCTTC.

The chain joins TRBV12-3 or TRBV12-4 to TRBJ1-2; 9 bases line up with TRBD1. V shed 8 bases and J 8 bases; nucleotides not matched to a gene: 15. This CDR3 has 15 residues. The CDR3 coding sequence is TGTGCCAGCCGGATCCCGGGACAGGGCGACCAAGGCTACACCTTC. Translation gives CASRIPGQGDQGYTF.

V usage is TRBV12-3 or TRBV12-4 and J usage is TRBJ2-7; D is unclear. CDR3 size: 14 residues. Trimming removed 5 bases at V and 2 bases at J, with 13 bases between. The CDR3 here is CASSDHRSAYEQYF. In DNA, the CDR3 is TGTGCCAGCAGTGACCACAGATCAGCCTACGAGCAGTACTTC.

The chain carries TRBV27 and TRBJ1-2; weak D call: TRBD1 (6 bases). The V end was cut by 6 bases, the J end by 4 bases, with 18 bases between. This CDR3 comprises 15 residues. From germline, CDR1 is MNHEY and CDR2 SMNVEV (reference sequence). DNA of the CDR3: TGTGCCAGCAGCCCCCGGGGCAGGGGTGTCTATGGCTACACCTTC. As protein: CASSPRGRGVYGYTF.

The J gene is TRBJ2-3, the V gene TRBV29-1, with a possible D match to TRBD1 (6 bases). Germline V CDR1 and CDR2: SQVTM, ANQGSEA. This CDR3 is 14 amino acids long. V was pared by 6 bases and J by 2 bases, with 15 bases between. This CDR3 is CSVVGAGYTDTQYF. CDR3 in DNA: TGCAGCGTGGTGGGGGCAGGTTACACAGATACGCAGTATTTT.

Concerning this clonotype itself: This may stem from a read error, because a much larger clone lies one nucleotide away. J is TRBJ2-5 and V is TRBV9; 8 nucleotides line up with TRBD2. Germline V gene sequence: CDR1 SGDLS, CDR2 YYNGEE. Trimming cost V 5 bases and J 5 bases; bases outside gene matches: 11. The CDR3 runs 15 residues. The CDR3 here is CASSPGRAGVETQYF. As DNA, the CDR3 is TGTGCCAGCAGTCCCGGACGAGCGGGGGTTGAGACCCAGTACTTC. Complete variable domain (other parts from reference TRBV9 and TRBJ2-5): DSGVTQTPKHLITATGQRVTLRCSPRSGDLSVYWYQQSLDQGLQFLIQYYNGEERAKGNILERFSAQQFPDLHSELNLSSLELGDSALYFCASSPGRAGVETQYFGPGTRLLVL.

Only one count was recorded for this clonotype. The junction does not match germline at one end; this may be a read error. The rearrangement uses TRBV7-7 and TRBJ2-1; TRBD1 matches 7 bases. CDR3 length: 13 amino acids. CDR1 SSHAT and CDR2 FNYEAQ come from the germline V gene (reference sequence). CDR3 sequence reads: CASSADRKNEQFF. CDR3 coding DNA: TGTGCTAGCAGCGCGGACAGGAAGAATGAGCAGTTCTTC.

The chain is built from TRBV4-3 and TRBJ2-5; D perhaps matches TRBD1 (5 bases). This CDR3 comprises 14 residues. The germline CDR1 and CDR2 sequences are LGHNA and YSLEER. V was pared by 0 bases and J by 4 bases, with 9 bases between. This CDR3 reads CASSQDPGIETQYF. The CDR3 DNA reads TGCGCCAGCAGCCAAGATCCAGGGATAGAGACCCAGTACTTC.

This chain connects TRBV7-3 to TRBJ2-3, with D hard to call. The CDR3 loop spans 13 amino acids. The germline V and J ends were trimmed by 5 bases and 12 bases, with 18 bases remaining between them. Germline CDR1 SGHTA, CDR2 FQGTGA. CDR3 coding DNA: TGTGCCAGCAGCGATCTGGCGCTAGGTCGCCAGTATTTT. The encoded protein is CASSDLALGRQYF.

The CDR3 reads CASSPETGPGEQYF. The CDR3 DNA follows: TGTGCCAGCAGCCCGGAGACAGGGCCGGGCGAGCAGTACTTC. The chain links TRBV9 to TRBJ2-7; 7 bases line up with TRBD1. Per germline, CDR1 SGDLS and CDR2 YYNGEE. Unmatched junction bases numbered 10, after V lost 4 bases and J lost 6 bases. This CDR3 is built from 14 residues.

This clonotype was seen more than once but under ten times. The chain links TRBV7-2 to TRBJ2-3; 8 bases are a match to TRBD2. Germline lookup yields CDR1 SGHTA and CDR2 FQGNSA. The CDR3 is 15 amino acids. V lost 10 bases and J lost 6; bases outside the gene matches: 15. CDR3 region: CATGSLAAISDTQYF. In DNA form, the CDR3 reads TGTGCCACCGGCTCACTAGCGGCCATCAGCGATACGCAGTATTTT.

This clonotype appeared a few times. The rearrangement joins TRBV18 to TRBJ2-1; no clear D gene. The J call may be incorrect, as the DNA end agrees better with TRBJ2-7. The germline V gene encodes CDR1 KGHSH and CDR2 LQKENI. The CDR3 loop spans 12 amino acids. The CDR3 DNA reads TGTGCCAGCTCACCGGCCAACAATGAGCAGTACTTC. This translates into CASSPANNEQYF.

The J gene is TRBJ2-1, the V gene TRBV7-9; the D gene is possibly TRBD2 (5 bases). V was shortened by 6 bases and J by 1 base, with 16 bases between the two germline ends. Germline V gene data show CDR1 as SEHNR and CDR2 as FQNEAQ (reference sequence). This CDR3 region has 16 residues. CDR3 region: CASSSSQRLSYNEQFF. As DNA, the CDR3 is TGTGCCAGCAGTTCTAGCCAGCGCCTATCCTACAATGAGCAGTTCTTC.

This chain uses TRBV18 with TRBJ1-2; D gene uncertain. The CDR3 has 14 residues. Trimming stripped 3 bases from V and 6 bases from J, with 14 bases between. Germline-derived CDR1 and CDR2 are KGHSH and LQKENI. The CDR3 DNA reads TGTGCCAGCTCACCCCCGATGTTGGGAAATGGCTACACCTTC. As protein: CASSPPMLGNGYTF.

V and J are TRBV7-2 and TRBJ2-2; D possibly corresponds to TRBD2 (6 bases). CDR3 length equals 17 residues. Per germline, CDR1 SGHTA and CDR2 FQGNSA. The V end was cut by 3 bases, the J end by 4 bases, with 18 bases between. As DNA, the CDR3 is TGTGCCAGCAGCTTTCCCCGTAGCGGCACGCCCACCGGGGAGCTGTTTTTT. Translated, it gives CASSFPRSGTPTGELFF.

This clonotype was observed a handful of times. The V gene is TRBV6-1, the J gene TRBJ2-7, with TRBD1 identical over 7 bases. CDR3 size: 15 residues. V lost 8 bases and J lost 0; bases outside the gene matches: 10. Germline V gene data show CDR1 as MNHNS and CDR2 as SASEGT. DNA for the CDR3: TGTGCCAGCTCTAGCCGGACAGGCGCCTCCTACGAGCAGTACTTC. It is translated as CASSSRTGASYEQYF.

The chain links TRBV2 to TRBJ1-1; 8 bases agree with TRBD1. Germline V gene lookup returns CDR1 SNHLY and CDR2 FYNNEI. The CDR3 is 15 residues long. Trimming took 5 bases from V and 5 from J; bases not matched to a gene: 10. CDR3 protein: CASSLGQGGGTEAFF. The CDR3 DNA reads TGTGCCAGCAGTCTAGGACAGGGCGGAGGGACTGAAGCTTTCTTT.

CDR3 DNA sequence: TGTGCCAGCAGGCCGGGACACAACAATCAGCCCCAGCATTTT. It encodes CASRPGHNNQPQHF. The chain carries TRBV12-3 or TRBV12-4 and TRBJ1-5, with D tentatively TRBD1 (6 bases). The CDR3 runs to 14 residues. Trimming left V 6 bases short and J 3 bases short, with 12 bases between.